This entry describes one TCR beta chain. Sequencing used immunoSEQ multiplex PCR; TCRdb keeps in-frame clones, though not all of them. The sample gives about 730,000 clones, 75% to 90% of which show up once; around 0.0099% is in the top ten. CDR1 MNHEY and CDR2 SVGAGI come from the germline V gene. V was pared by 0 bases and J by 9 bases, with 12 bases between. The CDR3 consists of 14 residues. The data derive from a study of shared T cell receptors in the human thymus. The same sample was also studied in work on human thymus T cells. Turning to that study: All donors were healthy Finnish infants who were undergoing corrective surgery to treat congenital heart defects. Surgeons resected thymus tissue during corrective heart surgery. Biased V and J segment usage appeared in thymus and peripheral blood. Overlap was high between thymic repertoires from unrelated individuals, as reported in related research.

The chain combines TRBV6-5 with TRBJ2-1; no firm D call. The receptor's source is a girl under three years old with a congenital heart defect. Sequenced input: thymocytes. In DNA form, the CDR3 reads TGTGCCAGCAGTTACTCGAGACTCGGCGGTGAGCAGTTCTTC. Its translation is CASSYSRLGGEQFF.